This T cell receptor beta chain was sequenced during a study of tissue T cells after allogeneic stem cell transplantation. The repertoire was sequenced with immunoSEQ multiplex PCR; TCRdb's copy has only in-frame clones and lacks some. The data hold 4,000 or so clones, with about 76% observed a single time. This CDR3 has 15 residues. The ends lost 2 bases at V and 5 bases at J; junction bases unmatched: 5. The V gene's germline CDR1 is MNHEY and CDR2 SMNVEV (reference sequence). V and J are TRBV27 and TRBJ2-7, with 11 positions matching TRBD1. This specimen was left colon tissue, taken at autopsy. The receptor was derived from a woman between 18 and 55 years old with breast cancer. CDR3 amino acids: CASSLRDRGEDEQYF. The CDR3, as DNA: TGTGCCAGCAGTTTAAGGGACAGGGGGGAGGACGAGCAGTACTTC.